Included here is one TCR beta chain sequence, with context. Germline-derived CDR1 and CDR2 are SGDLS and YYNGEE. V shed 1 base, J shed 7 bases, and the junction held 13 bases outside the gene matches. This CDR3 comprises 17 residues. Produced via immunoSEQ multiplex PCR; TCRdb's table is partial and in-frame only. The sample comprises approximately 50,000 clones, roughly 90% of which are singletons, and around 3.7% rests with the top ten. These data are taken from a study of blood T cell repertoires in COVID-19. The source of this sequence is a human donor in a cohort sampled during active COVID-19. The rearrangement joins TRBV9 to TRBJ2-1, with 8 positions matching TRBD1. The specimen was peripheral blood. The chain's CDR3 is CASSVTKTGGQVNEQFF. The CDR3 DNA is TGTGCCAGCAGCGTAACTAAAACAGGGGGTCAGGTAAATGAGCAGTTCTTC. Full variable domain (missing parts from reference TRBV9 and TRBJ2-1): DSGVTQTPKHLITATGQRVTLRCSPRSGDLSVYWYQQSLDQGLQFLIQYYNGEERAKGNILERFSAQQFPDLHSELNLSSLELGDSALYFCASSVTKTGGQVNEQFFGPGTRLTVL.